The text below deals with one TCR beta chain. Its antigen is currently unknown. V lost 5 bases to trimming and J lost 2 bases, with 10 bases between them. The germline CDR1 and CDR2 sequences are LNHDA and SQIVND (reference sequence). The CDR3 covers 13 residues. The sample belongs to a study of T cells in localized non-small cell lung cancer. Study conclusions and caveats: A median of 57 clones ranked among the top 100 in tumor appeared in adjacent lung. It remains possible that heterogeneity exists, since only one tumor region was sequenced. Longer overall survival was linked to higher blood T cell density. Uninvolved adjacent lung showed the highest T cell clonality, exceeding tumor.

Profiling relied on immunoSEQ multiplex PCR, and the TCRdb table lists in-frame clones only, not all of them. The table lists over 20,000 clones, more than 70% of them singletons. Sequencing was performed on PBMCs, taken before any cancer treatment. This sequence originates from a woman between 40 and 69 years old with stage II squamous cell lung carcinoma. The V and J genes are TRBV19 and TRBJ2-7; D not certain. Here the CDR3 DNA reads TGTGCCAGTAGTCGATCAAGGACCTACGAGCAGTACTTC. Translating gives CASSRSRTYEQYF.